A single sample gave rise to the 26 T cell receptor beta chains below, sequenced in a study of CD8 T cells in ankylosing spondylitis (dated 2017 in TCRdb). What the study reported, not specific to this receptor: Blood from ankylosing spondylitis patients appeared to be characterized by a TCR beta motif composed of 7 to 9 highly homologous amino acid variants.

Library method: 5' RACE. For sequencing, an Illumina HiSeq 2500 was employed. The public reads were quality trimmed at Q25 with fastp and then assembled into clones with MiXCR by TCRdb, keeping productive beta chains. Entries are consolidated by CDR3 protein sequence, retaining the most common genes and DNA. The sample table shows a few hundred thousand distinct CDR3 sequences, and approximately 20% are seen once. Of the sample, roughly a sixth is held by the ten largest clones. These receptors are not linked to any known antigen. The sample comprised blood, either unsorted or a sorted T cell fraction (not recorded which). The receptors shown here come from a male donor with ankylosing spondylitis.

This clonotype was picked up a small number of times. This rearrangement joins TRBV20-1 to TRBJ2-1; TRBD2 agrees at 11 bases. The CDR3 runs to 18 residues. V dropped 1 base and J dropped 2; count of bases not matched to a gene: 10. CDR1 is DFQATT, CDR2 SNEGSKA, per germline (reference sequence). For the CDR3, the DNA is TGCAGTGCTAGAGGGAATAGCGGGAGGGGGACCACCTACAATGAGCAGTTCTTC. Translated: CSARGNSGRGTTYNEQFF.

This clonotype was detected only a few times. The chain links TRBV12-3 or TRBV12-4 to TRBJ2-2; no definite D call. V was trimmed by 6 bases and J by 2 bases, leaving 7 bases between them. The CDR3 contains 13 residues. The CDR3 DNA reads TGTGCCAGCAGCACTATAAACACCGGGGAGCTGTTTTTT. Protein product: CASSTINTGELFF.

The chain employs TRBV11-2 and TRBJ2-1, with 7 bases fitting TRBD1. This CDR3 is 14 amino acids long. The germline V gene encodes CDR1 SGHAT and CDR2 FQNNGV. J lost 2 bases, V lost 5 bases, and 3 bases had no gene match. The chain's CDR3 is CASSVGTAYNEQFF. The CDR3, as DNA: TGTGCCAGCAGCGTCGGGACAGCCTACAATGAGCAGTTCTTC.

The chain links TRBV6-2 or TRBV6-3 to TRBJ2-5; D possibly matches TRBD1 or TRBD2 (5 bases each). This CDR3 has 14 amino acids. Trimming took off 6 bases at V and 5 bases at J, with 16 bases between the two ends. Germline assignment: CDR1 MNHEY and CDR2 SVGEGT. The CDR3 region has the DNA TGTGCCAGCAGGTCCCGGTGGGGGTTTGAGACCCAGTACTTC. Its translation is CASRSRWGFETQYF.

This clonotype has a handful of counts. The chain employs TRBV27 and TRBJ2-7, with a possible D match to TRBD1 (6 bases). The germline V gene encodes CDR1 MNHEY and CDR2 SMNVEV (reference sequence). The CDR3 has 14 amino acids. V was cut by 7 bases and J by 4 bases, with 17 bases left in between. As DNA, the CDR3 is TGTGCCAGCAAGGACAGCCCTCCGGGATACGAGCAGTACTTC. The encoded protein is CASKDSPPGYEQYF.

This clonotype was recorded many times. The DNA of the CDR3 is TGTGCCAGCAGCCAAGATCGGAACAATGAGCAGTTCTTC. Residues: CASSQDRNNEQFF. This chain connects TRBV3-1 to TRBJ2-1, with D unresolved. V was cut by 0 bases and J by 5 bases, with 5 bases left in between. The CDR3 is 13 amino acids. Germline CDR1 LGHDT, CDR2 YNNKEL (reference sequence).

The chain has TRBV5-6 and TRBJ2-4; maybe TRBD2 (5 bases). V dropped 7 bases and J dropped 3 bases, with 17 bases sitting between them. CDR3 length equals 15 residues. Germline CDR1 SGHDT, CDR2 YYEEEE. The CDR3 bases are TGTGCCAGCGGAGGACGGCGATCTTTCAAAAACATTCAGTACTTC. Translated, it gives CASGGRRSFKNIQYF.

The chain employs TRBV7-8 and TRBJ2-2, with D possibly matching TRBD1 (6 bases). CDR1 SGHVS and CDR2 FQNEAQ come from the germline V gene. The CDR3 has 16 amino acids. Trimming took 2 bases from V and 1 from J, leaving 11 bases between them. The CDR3 here is CASSLRNRENTGELFF. Written as DNA, the CDR3 is TGTGCCAGCAGCTTAAGAAACAGGGAGAACACCGGGGAGCTGTTTTTT.

The chain links TRBV3-1 to TRBJ1-5; D is ambiguous. The CDR3 consists of 15 residues. Between the trimmed V and J ends, which lost 0 bases and 1 base, there was a span of 7 bases. Germline assignment: CDR1 LGHDT and CDR2 YNNKEL (reference sequence). The CDR3 nucleotides are TGTGCCAGCAGCCAAGATGCCAGGAGCAATCAGCCCCAGCATTTT. This sequence encodes CASSQDARSNQPQHF.

J is TRBJ2-7 and V is TRBV12-3 or TRBV12-4; 9 bases are shared with TRBD1. This CDR3 spans 13 amino acids. The junction had 5 bases not matched to a gene; V was cut back by 5 bases and J by 6 bases. The CDR3 reads CASSTGQGGEQYF. CDR3 coding DNA: TGTGCCAGCAGTACGGGACAGGGAGGCGAGCAGTACTTC.

The rearrangement joins TRBV6-1 to TRBJ2-3, with D hard to call. The CDR3 is 13 residues long. Germline loops: CDR1 MNHNS, CDR2 SASEGT. Deletions cut 7 bases from V and 1 base from J, with 9 bases between. The CDR3 DNA follows: TGTGCCAGCACGGGCCCAGGCACAGATACGCAGTATTTT. This codes for CASTGPGTDTQYF.

Only a few counts were recorded for this clonotype. The chain employs TRBV24-1 and TRBJ2-3; TRBD2 aligns across 13 bases. Germline-derived CDR1 and CDR2 are KGHDR and SFDVKD. The V and J ends lost 6 bases and 6 bases, in that order; junction bases with no gene match: 11. This CDR3 has 17 amino acids. CDR3 sequence reads: CATSPRTSGRGRDTQYF. CDR3 bases: TGTGCCACCAGTCCCCGGACTAGCGGGAGAGGCCGGGATACGCAGTATTTT.

This clonotype was observed a handful of times. The V gene is TRBV25-1, the J gene TRBJ2-7, with D unresolved. The ends were cut back, 6 bases at V and 1 base at J, with 7 bases in the middle. This CDR3 is built from 12 residues. The germline V gene has CDR1 MGHDK and CDR2 SYGVNS. DNA of the CDR3: TGTGCCAGCAGAGGGATGTCCTACGAGCAGTACTTC. Translating gives CASRGMSYEQYF.

The chain carries TRBV19 and TRBJ2-7, with TRBD2 identical over 7 bases. The germline gives CDR1 LNHDA, CDR2 SQIVND (reference sequence). The CDR3 extends over 15 amino acids. The ends lost 5 bases at V and 1 base at J; junction bases unmatched: 8. CDR3 in DNA: TGTGCCAGTAGTTTAAGGACTAGGGGTTCCTACGAGCAGTACTTC. Translated: CASSLRTRGSYEQYF.

The rearrangement joins TRBV3-1 to TRBJ2-2; a possible D gene is TRBD2 (5 bases). CDR3 length: 16 amino acids. Germline V gene data show CDR1 as LGHDT and CDR2 as YNNKEL (reference sequence). V was pared by 7 bases and J by 4 bases, with 19 bases between. The CDR3: CASTLGSSWPTGELFF. The DNA of the CDR3 is TGTGCCAGCACCCTAGGTTCTAGCTGGCCCACCGGGGAGCTGTTTTTT.

This clonotype was seen more than once but under ten times. The V and J genes are TRBV3-1 and TRBJ2-1; 9 nucleotides align to TRBD2. Germline CDR1 is LGHDT and CDR2 is YNNKEL (reference sequence). The CDR3 covers 15 residues. With V trimmed by 0 bases and J by 10 bases, 7 bases remained unmatched. The CDR3 here is CASSQDRAGGDEQFF. The DNA of the CDR3 is TGTGCCAGCAGCCAAGATCGTGCGGGAGGGGACGAGCAGTTCTTC.

The chain has TRBV20-1 and TRBJ2-2; 9 nucleotides line up with TRBD2. The CDR3 contains 14 residues. CDR1 is DFQATT and CDR2 is SNEGSKA in the germline V gene (reference sequence). Trimming cost V 6 bases and J 3 bases; bases outside gene matches: 5. The CDR3 sequence: CSAVLAGHTGELFF. In DNA, the CDR3 is TGCAGTGCGGTACTAGCGGGTCACACCGGGGAGCTGTTTTTT.

Points on this clonotype: At one of its ends the junction is not consistent with the germline gene, which may arise from a read error. The chain is built from TRBV20-1 and TRBJ2-7; perhaps TRBD1 as D (6 bases). Germline V lookup: CDR1 DFQATT, CDR2 SNEGSKA (reference sequence). The CDR3 covers 13 residues. CDR3 loop: CSAGDTGIYEQYF. Here the CDR3 DNA reads TGCAGTGCTGGAGACACAGGGATCTACGAGCAGTACTTC.

The chain employs TRBV5-1 and TRBJ2-5; 9 bases map to TRBD2. This CDR3 spans 14 amino acids. Trimming at V came to 3 bases and at J to 4 bases, leaving 4 bases not matched to a gene. Per germline, CDR1 SGHRS and CDR2 YFSETQ. CDR3 DNA: TGCGCCAGCAGCTCGGGGGGACTAGCAGAGACCCAGTACTTC. Translated, it gives CASSSGGLAETQYF.

The chain uses TRBV20-1 and TRBJ2-2, with 8 bases fitting TRBD2. Germline V lookup: CDR1 DFQATT, CDR2 SNEGSKA (reference sequence). V shed 7 bases and J 6 bases; nucleotides not matched to a gene: 7. The CDR3 extends over 13 amino acids. In DNA form, the CDR3 reads TGCAGTGTTGAGCGGGAGATACCCGGGGAGCTGTTTTTT. Protein: CSVEREIPGELFF.

The chain combines TRBV28 with TRBJ1-3; 8 positions match TRBD1. Germline loops: CDR1 MDHEN, CDR2 SYDVKM. V shed 8 bases and J 3 bases; nucleotides not matched to a gene: 15. The CDR3 sequence is 17 residues long. CDR3 region: CASGIKQGALGGNTIYF. CDR3 sequence (DNA): TGTGCCAGCGGGATAAAGCAGGGGGCGCTGGGTGGAAACACCATATATTTT.

CDR3 residues: CASSQDPHRLKISYTF. Written as DNA, the CDR3 is TGCGCCAGCAGCCAAGACCCGCACCGGCTCAAAATATCCTACACCTTC. The chain links TRBV4-1 to TRBJ1-2; D unclear. CDR3 size: 16 residues. Trimming took off 0 bases at V and 10 bases at J, with 21 bases between the two ends. Germline V gene sequence: CDR1 MGHRA, CDR2 YSYEKL.

The V and J genes are TRBV7-9 and TRBJ2-2; 11 nucleotides agree with TRBD2. The CDR3 has 17 amino acids. Germline values: CDR1 SEHNR, CDR2 FQNEAQ (reference sequence). Trimming took 0 bases from V and 3 from J; bases not matched to a gene: 3. The CDR3 sequence is CASSLATSGSDTGELFF. CDR3 sequence (DNA): TGTGCCAGCAGCTTAGCTACTAGCGGGAGCGACACCGGGGAGCTGTTTTTT.

The chain carries TRBV5-1 and TRBJ2-3; 8 bases agree with TRBD2. The CDR3 has 16 amino acids. The trim removed 0 bases at V and 4 bases at J, leaving 7 bases unmatched. The germline V gene encodes CDR1 SGHRS and CDR2 YFSETQ. The DNA of the CDR3 is TGCGCCAGCAGCTTGGGAGCGGGAGATCGCGCAGATACGCAGTATTTT. Residues: CASSLGAGDRADTQYF.

This clonotype was seen only a few times. V is TRBV28 and J is TRBJ2-7; TRBD1 might be the D (5 bases). CDR3 length: 13 amino acids. Germline CDR1 reads MDHEN; CDR2 reads SYDVKM. V was clipped by 6 bases and J by 5 bases, with 14 bases between them. CDR3 in amino acids: CASRTATPDEQYF. The CDR3 DNA follows: TGTGCCAGCAGGACAGCCACCCCCGACGAGCAGTACTTC.

The J gene is TRBJ2-5, the V gene TRBV3-1; no definite D call. Germline lookup yields CDR1 LGHDT and CDR2 YNNKEL (reference sequence). The CDR3 runs to 13 residues. V was pared by 0 bases and J by 2 bases, with 4 bases between. The CDR3 protein is CASSQDRQETQYF. DNA for the CDR3: TGTGCCAGCAGCCAAGATAGGCAAGAGACCCAGTACTTC.